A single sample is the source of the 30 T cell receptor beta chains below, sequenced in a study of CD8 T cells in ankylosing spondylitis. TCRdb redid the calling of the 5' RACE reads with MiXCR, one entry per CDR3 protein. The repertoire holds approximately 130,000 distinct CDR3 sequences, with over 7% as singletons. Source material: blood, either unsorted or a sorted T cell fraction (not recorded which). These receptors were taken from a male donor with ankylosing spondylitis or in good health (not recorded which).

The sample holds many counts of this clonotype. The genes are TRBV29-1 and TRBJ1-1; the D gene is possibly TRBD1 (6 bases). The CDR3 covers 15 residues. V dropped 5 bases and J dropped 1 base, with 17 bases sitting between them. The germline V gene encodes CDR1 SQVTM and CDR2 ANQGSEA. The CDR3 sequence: CSVFRDTKSNTEAFF. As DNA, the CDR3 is TGCAGCGTTTTCCGGGACACCAAATCGAACACTGAAGCTTTCTTT.

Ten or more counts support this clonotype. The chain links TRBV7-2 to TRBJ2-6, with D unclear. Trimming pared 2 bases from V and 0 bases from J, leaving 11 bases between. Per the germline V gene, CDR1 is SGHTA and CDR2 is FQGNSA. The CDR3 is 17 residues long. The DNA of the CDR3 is TGTGCCAGCAGCTTATCCTATTCCGCCTCTGGGGCCAACGTCCTGACTTTC. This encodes CASSLSYSASGANVLTF.

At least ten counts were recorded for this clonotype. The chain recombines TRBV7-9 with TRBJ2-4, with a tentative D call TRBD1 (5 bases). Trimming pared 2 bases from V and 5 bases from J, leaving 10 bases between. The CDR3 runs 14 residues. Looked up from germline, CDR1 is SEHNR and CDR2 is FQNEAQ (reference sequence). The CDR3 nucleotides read TGTGCCAGCAGCTTATCAGGCAGGGAAAACATTCAGTACTTC. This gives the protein CASSLSGRENIQYF.

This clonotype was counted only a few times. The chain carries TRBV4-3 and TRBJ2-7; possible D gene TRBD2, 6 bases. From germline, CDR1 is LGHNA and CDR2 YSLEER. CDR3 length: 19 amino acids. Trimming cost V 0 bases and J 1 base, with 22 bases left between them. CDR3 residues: CASSQDVAGSENSSYEQYF. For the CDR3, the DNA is TGCGCCAGCAGCCAAGATGTGGCGGGAAGCGAAAATTCTTCCTACGAGCAGTACTTC.

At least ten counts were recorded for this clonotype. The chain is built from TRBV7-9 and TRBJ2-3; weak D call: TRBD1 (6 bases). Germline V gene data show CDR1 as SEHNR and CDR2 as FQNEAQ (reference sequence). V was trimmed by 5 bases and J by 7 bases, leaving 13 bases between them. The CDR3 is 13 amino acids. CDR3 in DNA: TGTGCCAGCAGCCCGGACAGACAATATACGCAGTATTTT. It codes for CASSPDRQYTQYF.

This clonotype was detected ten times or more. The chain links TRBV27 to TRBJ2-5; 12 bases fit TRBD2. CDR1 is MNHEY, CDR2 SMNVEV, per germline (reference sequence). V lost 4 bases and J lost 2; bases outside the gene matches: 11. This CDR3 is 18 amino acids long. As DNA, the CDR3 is TGTGCCAGCAGTTCCCCTAGCGGGAGGGCCCGAATGCAAGAGACCCAGTACTTC. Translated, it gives CASSSPSGRARMQETQYF.

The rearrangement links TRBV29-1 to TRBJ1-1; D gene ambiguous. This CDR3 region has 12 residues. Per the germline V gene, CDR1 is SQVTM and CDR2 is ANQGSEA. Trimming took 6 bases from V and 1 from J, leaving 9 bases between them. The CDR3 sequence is CSVRWANTEAFF. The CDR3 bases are TGCAGCGTGCGTTGGGCGAACACTGAAGCTTTCTTT.

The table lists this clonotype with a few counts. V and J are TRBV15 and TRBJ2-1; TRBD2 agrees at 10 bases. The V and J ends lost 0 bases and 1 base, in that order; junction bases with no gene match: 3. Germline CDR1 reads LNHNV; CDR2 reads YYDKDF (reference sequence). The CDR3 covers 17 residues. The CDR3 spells CATSRDLLAGSYNEQFF. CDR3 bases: TGTGCCACCAGCAGAGATCTACTAGCGGGGTCCTACAATGAGCAGTTCTTC.

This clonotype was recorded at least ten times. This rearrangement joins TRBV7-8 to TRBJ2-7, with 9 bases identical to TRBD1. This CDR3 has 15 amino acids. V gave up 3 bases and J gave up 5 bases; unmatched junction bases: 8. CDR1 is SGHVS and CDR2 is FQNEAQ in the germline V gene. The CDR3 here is CASSFPPGQGDEQYF. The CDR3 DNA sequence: TGTGCCAGCAGCTTTCCCCCGGGACAGGGCGACGAGCAGTACTTC. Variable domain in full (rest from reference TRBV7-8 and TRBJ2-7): GAGVSQSPRYKVAKRGQDVALRCDPISGHVSLFWYQQALGQGPEFLTYFQNEAQLDKSGLPSDRFFAERPEGSVSTLKIQRTQQEDSAVYLCASSFPPGQGDEQYFGPGTRLTVT.

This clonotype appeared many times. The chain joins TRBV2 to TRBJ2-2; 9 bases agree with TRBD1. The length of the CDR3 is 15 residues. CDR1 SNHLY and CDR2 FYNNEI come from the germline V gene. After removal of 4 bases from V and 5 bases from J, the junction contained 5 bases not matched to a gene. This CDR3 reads CASSVRQGGTGELFF. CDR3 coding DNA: TGTGCCAGCAGTGTCCGACAGGGGGGAACCGGGGAGCTGTTTTTT.

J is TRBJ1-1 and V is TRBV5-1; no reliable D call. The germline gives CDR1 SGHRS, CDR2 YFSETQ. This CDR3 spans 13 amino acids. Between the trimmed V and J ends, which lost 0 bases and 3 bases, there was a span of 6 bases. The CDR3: CASSLEQHTEAFF. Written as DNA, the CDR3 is TGCGCCAGCAGCTTGGAACAGCACACTGAAGCTTTCTTT.

CDR3 sequence (DNA): TGCAGTGCTACCTTGTGGACTAGCGGGATTCAGTCCTACAATGAGCAGTTCTTC. Protein product: CSATLWTSGIQSYNEQFF. The chain employs TRBV20-1 and TRBJ2-1, with 12 bases aligning to TRBD2. There are 18 residues in the CDR3. V dropped 4 bases and J dropped 1; count of bases not matched to a gene: 11. Germline values: CDR1 DFQATT, CDR2 SNEGSKA (reference sequence).

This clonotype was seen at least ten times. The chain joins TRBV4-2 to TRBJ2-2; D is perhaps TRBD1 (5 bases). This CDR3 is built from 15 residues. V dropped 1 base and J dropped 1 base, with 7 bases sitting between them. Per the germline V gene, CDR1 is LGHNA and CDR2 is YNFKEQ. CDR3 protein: CASSQVGQNTGELFF. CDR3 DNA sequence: TGTGCCAGCAGCCAAGTCGGACAGAACACCGGGGAGCTGTTTTTT.

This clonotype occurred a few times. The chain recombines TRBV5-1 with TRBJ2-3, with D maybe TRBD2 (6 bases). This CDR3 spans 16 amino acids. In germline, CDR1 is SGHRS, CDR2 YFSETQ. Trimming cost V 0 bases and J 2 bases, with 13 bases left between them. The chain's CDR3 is CASSLDAGGLTDTQYF. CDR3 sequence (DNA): TGCGCCAGCAGCTTGGATGCTGGGGGACTCACAGATACGCAGTATTTT.

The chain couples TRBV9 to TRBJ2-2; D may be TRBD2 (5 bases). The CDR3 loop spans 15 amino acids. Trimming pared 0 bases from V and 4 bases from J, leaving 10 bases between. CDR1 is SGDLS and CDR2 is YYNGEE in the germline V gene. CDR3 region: CASSVEGLITGELFF. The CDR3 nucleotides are TGTGCCAGCAGCGTAGAAGGACTTATCACCGGGGAGCTGTTTTTT.

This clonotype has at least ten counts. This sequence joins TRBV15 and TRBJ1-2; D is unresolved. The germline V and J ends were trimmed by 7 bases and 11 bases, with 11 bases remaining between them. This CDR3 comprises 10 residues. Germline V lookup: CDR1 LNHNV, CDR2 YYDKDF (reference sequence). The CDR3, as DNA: TGTGCCACCATCAAGGGCGGGTACACCTTC. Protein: CATIKGGYTF.

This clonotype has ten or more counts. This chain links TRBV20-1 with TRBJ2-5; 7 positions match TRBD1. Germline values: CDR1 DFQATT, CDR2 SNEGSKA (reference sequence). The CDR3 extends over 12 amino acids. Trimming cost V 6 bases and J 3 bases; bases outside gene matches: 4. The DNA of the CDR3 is TGCAGTGCACGGGACAGTAAAGAGACCCAGTACTTC. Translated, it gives CSARDSKETQYF.

CDR3 bases: TGTGCCACCAGTGATTCCGCTTTTAATTCACCCCTCCACTTT. Translating gives CATSDSAFNSPLHF. The chain carries TRBV24-1 and TRBJ1-6; D is uncertain. Germline assignment: CDR1 KGHDR and CDR2 SFDVKD. Trimming removed 2 bases from V and 6 bases from J, with 7 bases in between. The length of the CDR3 is 14 residues.

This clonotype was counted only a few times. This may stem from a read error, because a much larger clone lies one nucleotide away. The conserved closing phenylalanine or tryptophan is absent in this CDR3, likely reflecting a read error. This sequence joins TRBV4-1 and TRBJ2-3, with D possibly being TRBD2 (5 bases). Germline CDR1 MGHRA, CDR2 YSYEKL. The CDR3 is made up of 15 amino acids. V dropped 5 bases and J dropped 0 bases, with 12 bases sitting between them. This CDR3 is CASSKQRSSTDTQYL. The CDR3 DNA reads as TGCGCCAGCAGCAAGCAGCGGTCTAGCACAGATACGCAGTATTTG.

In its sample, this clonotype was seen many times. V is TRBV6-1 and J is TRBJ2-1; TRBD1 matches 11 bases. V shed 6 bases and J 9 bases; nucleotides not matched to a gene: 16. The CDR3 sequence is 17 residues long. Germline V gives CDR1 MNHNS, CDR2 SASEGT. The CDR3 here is CASRFPSGTGGHSEQFF. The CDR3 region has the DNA TGTGCCAGCAGGTTTCCGTCCGGGACAGGGGGTCATAGTGAGCAGTTCTTC.

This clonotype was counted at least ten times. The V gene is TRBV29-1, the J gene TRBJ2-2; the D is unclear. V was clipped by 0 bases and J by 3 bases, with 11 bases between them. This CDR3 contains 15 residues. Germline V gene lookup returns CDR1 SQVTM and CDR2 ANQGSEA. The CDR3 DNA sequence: TGCAGCGTTGAAGATGGCCACCTAGACACCGGGGAGCTGTTTTTT. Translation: CSVEDGHLDTGELFF.

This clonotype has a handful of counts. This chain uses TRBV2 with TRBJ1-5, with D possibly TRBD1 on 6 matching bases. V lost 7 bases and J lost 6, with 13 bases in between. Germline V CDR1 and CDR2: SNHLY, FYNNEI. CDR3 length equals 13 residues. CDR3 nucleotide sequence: TGTGCCAGCACCCCGGGGGGCTTTCAGCCCCAGCATTTT. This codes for CASTPGGFQPQHF.

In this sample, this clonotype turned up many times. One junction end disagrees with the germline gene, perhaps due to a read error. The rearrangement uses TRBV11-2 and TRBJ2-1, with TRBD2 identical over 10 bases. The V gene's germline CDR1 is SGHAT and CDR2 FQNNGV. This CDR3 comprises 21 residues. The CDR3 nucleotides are TGTGCCAGCAGCGTAGACCCACCCGGGACTAGCGTACAGAGCTCCTACAATGAGCAGTTCTTC. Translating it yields CASSVDPPGTSVQSSYNEQFF.

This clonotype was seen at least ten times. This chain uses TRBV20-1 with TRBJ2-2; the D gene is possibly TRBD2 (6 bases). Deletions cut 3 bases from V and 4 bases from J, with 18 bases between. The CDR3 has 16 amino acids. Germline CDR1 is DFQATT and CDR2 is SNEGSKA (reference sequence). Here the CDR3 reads CSARGPREWLTGELFF. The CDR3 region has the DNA TGCAGTGCTAGGGGTCCACGGGAGTGGCTCACCGGGGAGCTGTTTTTT.

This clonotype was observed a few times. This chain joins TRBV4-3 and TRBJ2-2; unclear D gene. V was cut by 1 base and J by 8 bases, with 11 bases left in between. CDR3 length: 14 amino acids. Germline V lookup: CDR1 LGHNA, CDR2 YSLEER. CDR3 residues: CASSQVLNQGELFF. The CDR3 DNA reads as TGCGCCAGCAGCCAAGTCCTCAACCAGGGGGAGCTGTTTTTT.

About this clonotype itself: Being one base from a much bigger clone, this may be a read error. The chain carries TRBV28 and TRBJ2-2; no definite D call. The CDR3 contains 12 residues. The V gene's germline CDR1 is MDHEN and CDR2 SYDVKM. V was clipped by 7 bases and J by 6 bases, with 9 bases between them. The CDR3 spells CASIALPGELFF. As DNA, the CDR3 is TGTGCCAGCATCGCTCTCCCCGGGGAGCTGTTTTTT.

CDR3 protein: CATSREASGPQGDTQYF. The CDR3 coding sequence is TGTGCCACCAGCAGAGAAGCCAGCGGTCCCCAGGGAGATACGCAGTATTTT. The chain recombines TRBV15 with TRBJ2-3; perhaps D is TRBD1 or TRBD2 (5 bases each). The ends were cut back, 0 bases at V and 5 bases at J, with 18 bases in the middle. From germline, CDR1 is LNHNV and CDR2 YYDKDF (reference sequence). The length of the CDR3 is 17 residues.

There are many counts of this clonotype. CDR3 DNA sequence: TGTGCCACCGAGGGGTGGAGGGCCAAAAACATTCAGTACTTC. Protein: CATEGWRAKNIQYF. The rearrangement joins TRBV15 to TRBJ2-4; D possibly uses TRBD1 or TRBD2 (5 bases each). V lost 8 bases to trimming and J lost 1 base, with 12 bases between them. Germline CDR1 LNHNV, CDR2 YYDKDF (reference sequence). This CDR3 is 14 amino acids long.

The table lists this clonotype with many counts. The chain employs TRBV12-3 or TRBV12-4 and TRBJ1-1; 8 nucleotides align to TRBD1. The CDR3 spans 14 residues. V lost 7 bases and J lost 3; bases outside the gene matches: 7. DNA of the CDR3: TGTGCCAGCATCCGGACAGGGAGTGACACTGAAGCTTTCTTT. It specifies CASIRTGSDTEAFF.

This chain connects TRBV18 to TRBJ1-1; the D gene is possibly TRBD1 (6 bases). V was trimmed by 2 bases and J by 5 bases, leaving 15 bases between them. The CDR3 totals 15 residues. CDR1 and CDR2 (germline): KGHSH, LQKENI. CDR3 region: CASSPGISGVTEAFF. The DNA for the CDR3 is TGTGCCAGCTCACCAGGCATATCAGGGGTGACTGAAGCTTTCTTT.